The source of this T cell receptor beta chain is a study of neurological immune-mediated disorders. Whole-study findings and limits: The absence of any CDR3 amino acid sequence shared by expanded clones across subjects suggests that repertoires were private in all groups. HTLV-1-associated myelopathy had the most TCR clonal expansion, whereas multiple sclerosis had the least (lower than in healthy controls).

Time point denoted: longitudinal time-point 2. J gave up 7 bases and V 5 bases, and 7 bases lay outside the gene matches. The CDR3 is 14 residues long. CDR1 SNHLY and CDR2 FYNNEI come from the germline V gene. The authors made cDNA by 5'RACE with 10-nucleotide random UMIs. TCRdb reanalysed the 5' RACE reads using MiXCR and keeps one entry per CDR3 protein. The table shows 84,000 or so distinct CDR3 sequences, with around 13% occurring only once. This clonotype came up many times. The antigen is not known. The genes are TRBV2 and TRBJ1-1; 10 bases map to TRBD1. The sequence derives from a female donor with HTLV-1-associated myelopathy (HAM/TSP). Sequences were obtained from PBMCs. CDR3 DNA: TGTGCCAGCAGTCTCCGGGACAGGGGTGGTGAAGCTTTCTTT. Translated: CASSLRDRGGEAFF. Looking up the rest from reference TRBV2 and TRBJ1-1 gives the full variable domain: EPEVTQTPSHQVTQMGQEVILRCVPISNHLYFYWYRQILGQKVEFLVSFYNNEISEKSEIFDDQFSVERPDGSNFTLKIRSTKLEDSAMYFCASSLRDRGGEAFFGQGTRLTVV.